This is a list of T cell receptor beta chains from one sample in a study of stem cell transplantation in POMP-related autoinflammatory disease. Repertoires were generated with immunoSEQ multiplex PCR, while TCRdb's copy carries only in-frame clones and drops some. This sample has some 33,000 clones, with 70% to 90% found just once. Source: CD4+ T cells from PBMCs, taken before stem cell transplantation. Receptor source: a human donor with POMP-related autoinflammation and immune dysregulation (PRAID). CDR3s include the opening cysteine and the closing phenylalanine or tryptophan. D genes are given only for firm matches. A row's size may be missing; if present it is once, few, many or a size class.

D gene,V gene,J gene,clone size,CDR3 protein,CDR3 DNA
NA,TRBV4-1,TRBJ2-7,NA,CASSQASGGTYEQYF,TGCGCCAGCAGCCAAGCCTCGGGGGGCACTTACGAGCAGTACTTC
NA,TRBV18,TRBJ2-1,NA,CASSSFGGNEQFF,TGTGCCAGCTCATCCTTCGGTGGCAATGAGCAGTTCTTC
NA,TRBV7-9,TRBJ1-5,NA,CASSTHIGVPQHF,TGTGCCAGCAGCACACACATCGGGGTGCCCCAGCATTTT
NA,TRBV21-1,TRBJ2-5,NA,CASSKARRGLAVQETQYF,TGTGCCAGCAGCAAAGCGCGGCGAGGGCTAGCGGTCCAAGAGACCCAGTACTTC
NA,TRBV2,TRBJ2-2,NA,CASSEAWGTGELFF,TGTGCCAGCAGTGAAGCGTGGGGCACCGGGGAGCTGTTTTTT
NA,TRBV7-9,TRBJ1-3,NA,CASSLGPGTGFSGNTIYF,TGTGCCAGCAGCTTAGGGCCAGGCACAGGTTTCTCTGGAAACACCATATATTTT
NA,TRBV5-6,TRBJ2-5,NA,CASSLGQKETQYF,TGTGCCAGCAGCTTGGGACAGAAAGAGACCCAGTACTTC
NA,TRBV7-9,TRBJ1-4,NA,CASSESGFPATNEKLFF,TGTGCCAGCAGCGAATCAGGGTTTCCTGCCACTAATGAAAAACTGTTTTTT
NA,TRBV2,TRBJ2-7,NA,CASSDLWTVTYEQYF,TGTGCCAGCAGTGATTTGTGGACAGTGACCTACGAGCAGTACTTC
NA,TRBV29-1,TRBJ2-5,NA,CSVDPGAETQYF,TGCAGCGTTGATCCAGGGGCGGAGACCCAGTACTTC
TRBD1,TRBV4-2,TRBJ1-2,NA,CASSQGQGAYGYTF,TGTGCCAGCAGCCAGGGACAGGGGGCCTATGGCTACACCTTC
TRBD1,TRBV10-3,TRBJ2-5,once,CAISESAGGRETQYF,TGTGCCATCAGTGAGTCGGCAGGGGGCCGGGAGACCCAGTACTTC
NA,TRBV6-6,TRBJ2-5,NA,CASSYSAGTGQETQYF,TGTGCCAGCAGTTACTCGGCAGGGACGGGACAAGAGACCCAGTACTTC
NA,TRBV4-1,TRBJ2-3,NA,CASSQGDSPSTDTQYF,TGCGCCAGCAGCCAAGGAGACAGCCCTAGCACAGATACGCAGTATTTT
NA,TRBV7-6,TRBJ1-4,NA,CASSLAPGEKGKLFF,TGTGCCAGCAGCTTGGCCCCGGGGGAAAAAGGAAAACTGTTTTTT
NA,TRBV6-4,TRBJ1-4,NA,CATLPTTTNEKLFF,TGTGCCACCTTACCGACAACAACTAATGAAAAACTGTTTTTT
NA,TRBV19,TRBJ1-2,NA,CASRIGGSGYGYTF,TGTGCCAGTAGGATCGGGGGTTCAGGCTATGGCTACACCTTC
NA,TRBV7-9,TRBJ2-1,NA,CASSLAERPYNEQFF,TGTGCCAGCAGCTTAGCGGAAAGGCCCTACAATGAGCAGTTCTTC
TRBD1,TRBV7-8,TRBJ2-7,NA,CASRGTGSYEQYF,TGTGCCAGCAGGGGGACAGGGAGCTACGAGCAGTACTTC
NA,TRBV2,TRBJ2-4,NA,CASSEIGNIQYF,TGTGCCAGCAGTGAAATTGGGAATATTCAGTACTTC
NA,TRBV29-1,TRBJ1-1,NA,CSVERGGGTEAFF,TGCAGCGTTGAGCGGGGAGGGGGCACTGAAGCTTTCTTT
TRBD1,TRBV30,TRBJ1-1,NA,CAWSVTRTGHSPEAFF,TGTGCCTGGAGTGTAACCCGGACAGGCCATTCTCCTGAAGCTTTCTTT
TRBD2,TRBV28,TRBJ2-1,NA,CASTTGLFSYNEQFF,TGTGCCAGCACCACGGGACTATTCTCCTACAATGAGCAGTTCTTC
NA,TRBV9,TRBJ1-6,NA,CASSATAAALNSPLHF,TGTGCCAGCAGCGCGACAGCAGCTGCACTTAATTCACCCCTCCACTTT
NA,TRBV18,TRBJ1-1,NA,CASSPLARVVSMNTEAFF,TGTGCCAGCTCACCACTTGCGAGGGTTGTTTCAATGAACACTGAAGCTTTCTTT
NA,TRBV27,TRBJ1-2,few,CASRRTANYGYTF,TGTGCCAGCAGGCGGACAGCTAACTATGGCTACACCTTC